These T cell receptor beta chains were read from a single sample in a study of blood T cell repertoires in COVID-19. Repertoires were generated with immunoSEQ multiplex PCR, while TCRdb's copy carries only in-frame clones and drops some. The table has around 450,000 clones, roughly 91% seen once; the top ten hold 4% to 5.5%. The source material was peripheral blood. The source is a woman in her twenties or thirties with acute or convalescent COVID-19. Both conserved end residues are part of each CDR3. The D gene is left open where the match is weak. Not every row has a clone size; where given, it reads once, few, many or a size class.

V	D	size	J	CDR3	DNA
TRBV19	TRBD2	.	TRBJ2-3	CASSDGTSGRTDTQYF	TGTGCCAGTAGTGATGGGACTAGCGGTCGCACAGATACGCAGTATTTT
TRBV9	.	.	TRBJ2-2	CASSVGDRNTGELFF	TGTGCCAGCAGCGTAGGAGACAGAAACACCGGGGAGCTGTTTTTT
TRBV6-5	.	.	TRBJ1-6	CASSLQGNSPLHF	TGTGCCAGCAGCCTACAGGGTAATTCACCCCTCCACTTT
TRBV5-1	.	.	TRBJ2-7	CASSLQAISSYEQYF	TGCGCCAGCAGCTTGCAGGCCATCAGCTCCTACGAGCAGTACTTC
TRBV28	.	.	TRBJ1-5	CASSSQGSPQHF	TGTGCCAGCAGTTCACAGGGCAGCCCCCAGCATTTT
TRBV27	TRBD1	.	TRBJ1-1	CASSRGTANTEAFF	TGTGCCAGCAGTCGTGGGACAGCGAACACTGAAGCTTTCTTT
TRBV5-1	TRBD2	.	TRBJ2-1	CASSVVLAGGYNEQFF	TGCGCCAGCAGCGTGGTACTAGCGGGGGGGTACAATGAGCAGTTCTTC
TRBV9	TRBD1	.	TRBJ1-6	CASSPRTGKNNSPLHF	TGTGCCAGCAGCCCTCGGACAGGGAAAAATAATTCACCCCTCCACTTT
TRBV4-1	.	.	TRBJ1-5	CASSQDHVGRTARGNQPQHF	TGCGCCAGCAGCCAAGATCATGTCGGCCGGACAGCAAGAGGCAATCAGCCCCAGCATTTT
TRBV2	.	.	TRBJ1-5	CASSEQGTNQPQHF	TGTGCCAGCAGTGAACAGGGAACAAATCAGCCCCAGCATTTT
TRBV30	TRBD2	.	TRBJ2-7	CAWSQRGGEFDEQYF	TGTGCCTGGAGCCAACGGGGGGGAGAGTTTGACGAGCAGTACTTC
TRBV18	.	.	TRBJ1-4	CASSDSLNEKLFF	TGTGCCAGCTCCGACAGCCTTAATGAAAAACTGTTTTTT
TRBV7-3	.	.	TRBJ1-6	CASSADSYWNSPLHF	TGTGCCAGCAGCGCGGACAGTTACTGGAATTCACCCCTCCACTTT
TRBV5-5	TRBD1	once	TRBJ2-7	CASSHTPGTGRPYEQYF	TGTGCCAGCAGCCACACCCCCGGGACAGGGAGACCCTACGAGCAGTACTTC
TRBV20-1	.	.	TRBJ1-5	CSASGSWDQPQHF	TGCAGTGCTAGTGGTAGCTGGGATCAGCCCCAGCATTTT
TRBV6-5	.	once	TRBJ1-6	CASSYGPQYHNSPLHF	TGTGCCAGCAGTTACGGTCCACAGTACCATAATTCACCCCTCCACTTT
TRBV7-8	.	.	TRBJ2-2	CASSLGAGWTGELFF	TGTGCCAGCAGCTTAGGAGCAGGGTGGACCGGGGAGCTGTTTTTT
TRBV9	.	.	TRBJ1-6	CASSVGTDWDSPLHF	TGTGCCAGCAGCGTAGGAACAGATTGGGATTCACCCCTCCACTTT
TRBV6-5	TRBD1	.	TRBJ2-5	CAVGTGGTQYF	TGTGCCGTTGGGACAGGGGGGACCCAGTACTTC
TRBV28	.	.	TRBJ1-3	CASKGSSQGGNTIYF	TGTGCCAGCAAGGGGAGTAGCCAGGGGGGAAACACCATATATTTT
TRBV5-6	.	.	TRBJ1-6	CASSRTEGHSPLHF	TGTGCCAGCAGTAGGACAGAAGGTCATTCACCCCTCCACTTT
TRBV7-9	TRBD1	.	TRBJ2-7	CASSPFFGTEYYEQYF	TGTGCCAGCAGCCCCTTTTTCGGGACAGAATACTACGAGCAGTACTTC
TRBV4-1	.	few	TRBJ2-7	CASSQDFTVGEQYF	TGCGCCAGCAGCCAAGATTTCACGGTTGGCGAGCAGTACTTC
TRBV4-1	TRBD2	.	TRBJ2-5	CASSRLGLAGRVDLETQYF	TGCGCCAGCAGCCGACTGGGACTAGCGGGAAGGGTTGATTTGGAGACCCAGTACTTC
TRBV4-1	.	few	TRBJ2-2	CASSRAGTGELFF	TGCGCCAGCTCAAGAGCGGGCACCGGGGAGCTGTTTTTT
TRBV7-9	.	.	TRBJ1-1	CASSSMNTEAFF	TGTGCCAGCAGCTCCATGAACACTGAAGCTTTCTTT
TRBV10-2	.	.	TRBJ2-3	CASSETGSTDTQYF	TGCGCCAGCAGTGAGACAGGTAGCACAGATACGCAGTATTTT
TRBV5-6	.	.	TRBJ2-7	CASSLMTDSYEQYF	TGTGCCAGCAGCTTGATGACAGACTCCTACGAGCAGTACTTC
TRBV7-6	.	.	TRBJ1-2	CASSPSTGSREGYGYTF	TGTGCCAGCAGCCCGTCGACAGGATCCAGGGAGGGTTATGGCTACACCTTC
TRBV4-1	TRBD2	.	TRBJ2-5	CASSLTSGGAGTQYF	TGCGCCAGCAGCCTTACTAGCGGGGGGGCCGGGACCCAGTACTTC
TRBV18	.	.	TRBJ1-6	CASRGDDVPLHF	TGTGCCTCTCGAGGAGACGACGTCCCCCTCCACTTT
TRBV13	.	.	TRBJ1-1	CASSPQPQSRYEAFF	TGTGCCAGCAGCCCACAACCACAGTCCAGATATGAAGCTTTCTTT
TRBV30	.	once	TRBJ1-3	CAWSLERNSGNTIYF	TGTGCCTGGAGTTTAGAGCGAAACTCTGGAAACACCATATATTTT
TRBV3-1/TRBV3-2	.	.	TRBJ2-2	CASSQEGGWTGELFF	TGTGCCAGCAGCCAAGAGGGCGGGTGGACCGGGGAGCTGTTTTTT
TRBV2	TRBD1	once	TRBJ1-1	CASRDRTGRGEAFF	TGTGCCAGCAGAGACCGGACAGGGAGAGGAGAAGCTTTCTTT
TRBV6-6	.	.	TRBJ1-2	CASSRMIREEYGYTF	TGTGCCAGCAGTCGAATGATCAGGGAAGAGTATGGCTACACCTTC
TRBV6-5	TRBD2	.	TRBJ2-7	CASSQDGGIEQYF	TGTGCCAGCAGCCAGGACGGGGGGATCGAGCAGTACTTC
TRBV6-6	TRBD1	.	TRBJ2-1	CASSQRTGVNEQFF	TGTGCCAGCAGCCAACGGACAGGGGTGAATGAGCAGTTCTTC